This is a list of T cell receptor beta chains from one sample in a study of T cells in localized non-small cell lung cancer. The table came from immunoSEQ multiplex PCR; TCRdb's copy has only in-frame clones and leaves some out. The data contain over 40,000 clones, around 80% of them singletons. The sequenced sample was peripheral blood mononuclear cells, obtained before any cancer treatment. These receptor sequences come from a man between 40 and 75 years old with stage III lung adenocarcinoma. CDR3s include the opening cysteine and the closing phenylalanine or tryptophan. A D gene is named only where the DNA matches it firmly. Clone sizes are given selectively: once, few, many, or a class where the clone is expanded.

TRBV6-1	.	TRBJ1-5	.	TGTGCCAGCAGTGAAGGAATAAGCAATCAGCCCCAGCATTTT	CASSEGISNQPQHF
TRBV5-6	.	TRBJ2-3	TRBD2	TGTGCCAGCAGCTTGTTTTCTAGCGGGGGGGATTATACGCAGTATTTT	CASSLFSSGGDYTQYF
TRBV5-8	once	TRBJ1-3	TRBD1	TGTGCCAGCAGCCGACAGGGACTACTTGGAAACACCATATATTTT	CASSRQGLLGNTIYF
TRBV2	.	TRBJ2-1	.	TGTGCCAGCGGCATTCCCCGGGGCCCCCCGGGCCGGGTCTCCTACAATGAGCAGTTCTTC	CASGIPRGPPGRVSYNEQFF
TRBV27	few	TRBJ1-2	.	TGTGCCAGCAGTTCGACCCCGGACAGTCGGGCCACCTTC	CASSSTPDSRATF
TRBV18	.	TRBJ2-1	.	TGTGCCAGCTCTTTAGGGAGGGGGCGTCGAAATGAGCAGTTCTTC	CASSLGRGRRNEQFF
TRBV6-1	.	TRBJ2-3	.	TGTGCCAGCAGTGAAAAGGAGGGGGCCACAGATACGCAGTATTTT	CASSEKEGATDTQYF
TRBV18	few	TRBJ2-2	TRBD1	TGTGCCAGCTCACCACCGGGACAGGGTAACACCGGGGAGCTGTTTTTT	CASSPPGQGNTGELFF
TRBV4-1	.	TRBJ2-7	TRBD1	TGCGCCAGCAGCCAGGGACAGGGGGATTCCTACGAGCAGTACTTC	CASSQGQGDSYEQYF
TRBV13	.	TRBJ2-3	TRBD2	TGTGCCAGCAGCTTAGGCCGAGCGGGAGGGCCTGAAGATACGCAGTATTTT	CASSLGRAGGPEDTQYF
TRBV7-9	.	TRBJ1-4	.	TGTGCCAGCAGCTTAGGCCATGAAAAACTGTTTTTT	CASSLGHEKLFF
TRBV28	once	TRBJ2-2	.	TGTGCCAGCAGTGGGGGATCGCCCGGGGAGCTGTTTTTT	CASSGGSPGELFF
TRBV27	.	TRBJ2-1	TRBD2	TGTGCCAGCAGTTACCTAGCGGGGGGGCCAAATGAGCAGTTCTTC	CASSYLAGGPNEQFF
TRBV9	.	TRBJ2-7	.	TGTGCCAGCAGCGTAGGGGCGGCTAGCTCCTACGAGCAGTACTTC	CASSVGAASSYEQYF
TRBV5-1	.	TRBJ1-4	TRBD1	TGCGCCAGCAGCACGACAGGGGCAACTAATGAAAAACTGTTTTTT	CASSTTGATNEKLFF
TRBV7-9	.	TRBJ2-1	.	TGTGCCAGCAGCTTAGGGTTGGACTTTTACAATGAGCAGTTCTTC	CASSLGLDFYNEQFF